This entry features one T cell receptor beta chain sequence. Its cognate antigen is unknown. The sample is drawn from a study of cytomegalovirus exposure and HLA in healthy donors. This PCR relied on a set of 60 Vbeta primers and 13 Jbeta primers. This table comes from immunoSEQ multiplex PCR, and its TCRdb copy is limited to in-frame clones, with some not included. The sample consists of some 140,000 clones, approximately 62% of them appearing once. The study's findings and limits: Follow-up analysis seemed to connect common viral pathogens with several of the most significant clusters identified.

Recording of this donor's CMV serostatus was not done. V shed 0 bases and J 3 bases; nucleotides not matched to a gene: 4. Per the germline V gene, CDR1 is SGHRS and CDR2 is YFSETQ. The CDR3 totals 15 residues. The sequenced sample consisted of PBMCs. The chain recombines TRBV5-1 with TRBJ2-5; 8 bases match TRBD1. The TCR comes from a human donor in good health. The DNA of the CDR3 is TGCGCCAGCAGCTTGGTGGGGACAGGAGAAGAGACCCAGTACTTC. Amino acid sequence: CASSLVGTGEETQYF.